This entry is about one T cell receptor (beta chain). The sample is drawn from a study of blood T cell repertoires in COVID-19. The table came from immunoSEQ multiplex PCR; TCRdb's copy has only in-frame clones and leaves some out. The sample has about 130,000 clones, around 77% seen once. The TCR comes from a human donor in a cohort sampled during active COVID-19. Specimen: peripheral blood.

The CDR3 is CASSPSGQGGNEQFF. The CDR3 DNA sequence: TGCGCCAGCAGCCCTTCGGGACAGGGGGGCAATGAGCAGTTCTTC. This chain uses TRBV4-1 with TRBJ2-1; the match to TRBD1 covers 11 bases. Germline V gene sequence: CDR1 MGHRA, CDR2 YSYEKL. CDR3 length: 15 amino acids. V shed 4 bases, J shed 6 bases, and the junction held 5 bases outside the gene matches.